This entry features one TCR beta chain sequence. As yet, its antigen is unknown. Mismatch with germline at one junction end may stem from a read error. Germline values: CDR1 SGHRS, CDR2 YFSETQ. This CDR3 spans 19 amino acids. Each CDR3 protein gets one entry after TCRdb re-called the reads with MiXCR. The sample has 100,000 or so distinct CDR3 sequences; 16% are singletons. This entry belongs to a study of T cell repertoires in cytomegalovirus infection. Findings and caveats of the study: Cumulative public TCR beta family frequency identified CMV carriers with the relevant HLA.

This TCR was sampled from a human donor in good health (CMV status not recorded). Some clones in this sample may be carry-over from other donors' samples. J is TRBJ2-2 and V is TRBV5-1; 16 nucleotides align to TRBD2. The material sequenced was PBMCs. In DNA form, the CDR3 reads TGCGCCAACAGCCCCGCCGCGGGACTAGCGGGGGGGCACACCGGGGAGCTGTTTTTT. This encodes CANSPAAGLAGGHTGELFF.